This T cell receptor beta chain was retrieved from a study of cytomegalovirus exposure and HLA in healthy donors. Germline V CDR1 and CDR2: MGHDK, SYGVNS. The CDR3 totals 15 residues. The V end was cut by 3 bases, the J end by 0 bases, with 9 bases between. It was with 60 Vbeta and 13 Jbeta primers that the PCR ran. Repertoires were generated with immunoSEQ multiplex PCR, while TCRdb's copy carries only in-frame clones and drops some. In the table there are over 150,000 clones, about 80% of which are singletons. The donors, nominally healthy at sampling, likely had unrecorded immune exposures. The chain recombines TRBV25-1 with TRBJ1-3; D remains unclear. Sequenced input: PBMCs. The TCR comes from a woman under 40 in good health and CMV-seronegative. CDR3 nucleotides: TGTGCCAGCAGTGATAAGAGTTTCTCTGGAAACACCATATATTTT. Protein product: CASSDKSFSGNTIYF.